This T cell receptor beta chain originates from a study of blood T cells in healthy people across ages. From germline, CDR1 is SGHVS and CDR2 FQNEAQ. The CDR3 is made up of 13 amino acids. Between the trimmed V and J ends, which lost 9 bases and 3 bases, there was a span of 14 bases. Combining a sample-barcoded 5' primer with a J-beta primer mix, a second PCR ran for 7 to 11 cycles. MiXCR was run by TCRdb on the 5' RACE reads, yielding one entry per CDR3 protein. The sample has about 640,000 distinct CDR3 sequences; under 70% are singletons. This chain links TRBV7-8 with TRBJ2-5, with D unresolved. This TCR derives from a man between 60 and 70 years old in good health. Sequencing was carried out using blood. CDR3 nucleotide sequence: TGTGCCAGTCTAAGTCGGAGAGAAGAGACCCAGTACTTC. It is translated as CASLSRREETQYF.